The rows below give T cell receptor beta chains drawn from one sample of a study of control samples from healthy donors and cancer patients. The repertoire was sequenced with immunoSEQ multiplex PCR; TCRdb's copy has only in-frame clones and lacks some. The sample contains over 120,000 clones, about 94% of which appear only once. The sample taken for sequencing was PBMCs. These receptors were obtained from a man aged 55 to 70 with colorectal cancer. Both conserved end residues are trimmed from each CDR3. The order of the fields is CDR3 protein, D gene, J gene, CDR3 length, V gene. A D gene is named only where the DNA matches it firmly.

cdr3_aa: ASSPRMNEQF; d_call: -; j_call: TRBJ2-1; cdr3_length: 10; v_call: TRBV3-1/TRBV3-2
cdr3_aa: ASSLSAGKYEQY; d_call: -; j_call: TRBJ2-7; cdr3_length: 12; v_call: TRBV5-6
cdr3_aa: ASSDPLGQGAPRTYEQY; d_call: TRBD1; j_call: TRBJ2-7; cdr3_length: 17; v_call: TRBV2
cdr3_aa: ASSLVGQSYEQY; d_call: -; j_call: TRBJ2-7; cdr3_length: 12; v_call: TRBV5-1
cdr3_aa: ASSPPTNTEAF; d_call: -; j_call: TRBJ1-1; cdr3_length: 11; v_call: TRBV12-3/TRBV12-4
cdr3_aa: AISESRGTYNSPLH; d_call: -; j_call: TRBJ1-6; cdr3_length: 14; v_call: TRBV10-3
cdr3_aa: ASSLSGANYGYT; d_call: -; j_call: TRBJ1-2; cdr3_length: 12; v_call: TRBV28
cdr3_aa: ASSLSLGNTIY; d_call: -; j_call: TRBJ1-3; cdr3_length: 11; v_call: TRBV28
cdr3_aa: ATKASGTDTQY; d_call: -; j_call: TRBJ2-3; cdr3_length: 11; v_call: TRBV5-4
cdr3_aa: ASSLGHRDSNEKLF; d_call: TRBD1; j_call: TRBJ1-4; cdr3_length: 14; v_call: TRBV11-3
cdr3_aa: ASSPGTRKVDTQY; d_call: TRBD2; j_call: TRBJ2-3; cdr3_length: 13; v_call: TRBV6-2/TRBV6-3
cdr3_aa: ASSLRTDTQY; d_call: -; j_call: TRBJ2-3; cdr3_length: 10; v_call: TRBV9
cdr3_aa: ASSISRGQNYGYT; d_call: TRBD1; j_call: TRBJ1-2; cdr3_length: 13; v_call: TRBV4-1
cdr3_aa: ASSDPRDRNTEAF; d_call: TRBD1; j_call: TRBJ1-1; cdr3_length: 13; v_call: TRBV6-4
cdr3_aa: ASRSSSYEQY; d_call: -; j_call: TRBJ2-7; cdr3_length: 10; v_call: TRBV7-6
cdr3_aa: ASSQALREKLF; d_call: -; j_call: TRBJ1-4; cdr3_length: 11; v_call: TRBV4-1
cdr3_aa: ASSYQNTQY; d_call: -; j_call: TRBJ2-3; cdr3_length: 9; v_call: TRBV12-3/TRBV12-4
cdr3_aa: ASSPGLATGELF; d_call: TRBD2; j_call: TRBJ2-2; cdr3_length: 12; v_call: TRBV5-1
cdr3_aa: ASSQEDYEQY; d_call: -; j_call: TRBJ2-7; cdr3_length: 10; v_call: TRBV3-1/TRBV3-2
cdr3_aa: SVGEGSYEQY; d_call: TRBD2; j_call: TRBJ2-7; cdr3_length: 10; v_call: TRBV29-1
cdr3_aa: SVDGGGNTEAF; d_call: -; j_call: TRBJ1-1; cdr3_length: 11; v_call: TRBV29-1
cdr3_aa: ASSENRATEAF; d_call: -; j_call: TRBJ1-1; cdr3_length: 11; v_call: TRBV2
cdr3_aa: AISGGATGNTIY; d_call: -; j_call: TRBJ1-3; cdr3_length: 12; v_call: TRBV10-3
cdr3_aa: ASSLGTVTNYGYT; d_call: -; j_call: TRBJ1-2; cdr3_length: 13; v_call: TRBV5-6
cdr3_aa: ASSADRDWIEQY; d_call: TRBD1; j_call: TRBJ2-7; cdr3_length: 12; v_call: TRBV27
cdr3_aa: ASSGAYGYT; d_call: -; j_call: TRBJ1-2; cdr3_length: 9; v_call: TRBV25-1
cdr3_aa: ASSLDKSSYEQY; d_call: -; j_call: TRBJ2-7; cdr3_length: 12; v_call: TRBV5-1
cdr3_aa: ASRQGVNSPLH; d_call: -; j_call: TRBJ1-6; cdr3_length: 11; v_call: TRBV19
cdr3_aa: ASSLALGTNEKLF; d_call: -; j_call: TRBJ1-4; cdr3_length: 13; v_call: TRBV5-1
cdr3_aa: ASSYSRGGMNTEAF; d_call: -; j_call: TRBJ1-1; cdr3_length: 14; v_call: TRBV6-6
cdr3_aa: ASSLSWTGGNEQF; d_call: TRBD1; j_call: TRBJ2-1; cdr3_length: 13; v_call: TRBV27
cdr3_aa: ASSYSKLESNYGYT; d_call: -; j_call: TRBJ1-2; cdr3_length: 14; v_call: TRBV6-5
cdr3_aa: ATEGRGGPYNEQF; d_call: TRBD2; j_call: TRBJ2-1; cdr3_length: 13; v_call: TRBV7-2
cdr3_aa: ASSDPPGGYGYT; d_call: TRBD1; j_call: TRBJ1-2; cdr3_length: 12; v_call: TRBV10-2
cdr3_aa: ASRDSGGETQY; d_call: -; j_call: TRBJ2-5; cdr3_length: 11; v_call: TRBV12-3/TRBV12-4
cdr3_aa: ASSQWTGGATEAF; d_call: TRBD1; j_call: TRBJ1-1; cdr3_length: 13; v_call: TRBV4-2
cdr3_aa: ATSAPGLAGDTQY; d_call: TRBD2; j_call: TRBJ2-3; cdr3_length: 13; v_call: TRBV24-1